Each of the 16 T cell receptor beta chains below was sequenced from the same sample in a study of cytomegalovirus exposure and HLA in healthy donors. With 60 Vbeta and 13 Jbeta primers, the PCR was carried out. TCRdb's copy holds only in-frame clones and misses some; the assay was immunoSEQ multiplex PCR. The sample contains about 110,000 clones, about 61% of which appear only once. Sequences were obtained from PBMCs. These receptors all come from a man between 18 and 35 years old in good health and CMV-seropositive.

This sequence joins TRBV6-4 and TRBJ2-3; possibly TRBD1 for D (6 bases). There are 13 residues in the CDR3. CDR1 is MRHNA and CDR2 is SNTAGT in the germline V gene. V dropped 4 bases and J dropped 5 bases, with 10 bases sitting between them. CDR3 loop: CASSGGGEDTQYF. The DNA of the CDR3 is TGTGCCAGCAGTGGAGGGGGTGAAGATACGCAGTATTTT.

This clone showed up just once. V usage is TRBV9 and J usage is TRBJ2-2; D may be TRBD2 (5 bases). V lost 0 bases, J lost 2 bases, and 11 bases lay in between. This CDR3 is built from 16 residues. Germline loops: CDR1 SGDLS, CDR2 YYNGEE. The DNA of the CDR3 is TGTGCCAGCAGCGTAGCGGGGTCGGCTAACACCGGGGAGCTGTTTTTT. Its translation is CASSVAGSANTGELFF.

CDR3 residues: CASSVNRAHYNEQFF. The DNA for the CDR3 is TGCGCCAGCAGTGTGAACAGGGCCCACTACAATGAGCAGTTCTTC. The chain uses TRBV10-1 and TRBJ2-1; maybe TRBD1 (6 bases). The CDR3 has 15 amino acids. CDR1 WNHNN and CDR2 SYGVQD come from the germline V gene (reference sequence). Between the trimmed V and J ends, which lost 4 bases and 3 bases, there was a span of 13 bases.

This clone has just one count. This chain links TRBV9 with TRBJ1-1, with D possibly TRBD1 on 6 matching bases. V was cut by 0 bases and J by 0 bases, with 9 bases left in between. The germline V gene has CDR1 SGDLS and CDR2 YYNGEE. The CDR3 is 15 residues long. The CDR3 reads CASSVAGHLNTEAFF. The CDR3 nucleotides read TGTGCCAGCAGCGTAGCGGGACACCTGAACACTGAAGCTTTCTTT.

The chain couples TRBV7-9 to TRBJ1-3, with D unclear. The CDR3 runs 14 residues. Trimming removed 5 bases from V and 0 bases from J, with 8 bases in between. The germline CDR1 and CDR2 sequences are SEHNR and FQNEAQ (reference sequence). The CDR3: CASSTESSGNTIYF. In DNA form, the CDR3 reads TGTGCCAGCAGCACAGAGAGCTCTGGAAACACCATATATTTT.

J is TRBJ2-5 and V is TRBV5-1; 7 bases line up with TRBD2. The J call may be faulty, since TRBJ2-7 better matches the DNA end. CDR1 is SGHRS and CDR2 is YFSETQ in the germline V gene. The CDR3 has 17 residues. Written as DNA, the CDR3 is TGCGCCAGCAGCTTTGGTAGCGGGTTGAGGAGCTCCTACGAGCAGTACTTC. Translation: CASSFGSGLRSSYEQYF.

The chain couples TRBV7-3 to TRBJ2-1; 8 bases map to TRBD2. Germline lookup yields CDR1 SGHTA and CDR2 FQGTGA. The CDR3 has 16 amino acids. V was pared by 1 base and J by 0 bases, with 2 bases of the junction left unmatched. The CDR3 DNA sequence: TGTGCCAGCAGCTTAATGGCGGGGGGCTCCTACAATGAGCAGTTCTTC. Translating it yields CASSLMAGGSYNEQFF.

CDR3 loop: CASSLTSGTDTQYF. DNA for the CDR3: TGTGCCAGCAGCTTAACCTCAGGGACAGATACGCAGTATTTT. The chain is built from TRBV5-4 and TRBJ2-3; D may be TRBD1 (5 bases). CDR1 and CDR2 from the germline V gene are SGHNT and YYREEE (reference sequence). The CDR3 sequence is 14 residues long. Trimming removed 2 bases at V and 3 bases at J, with 10 bases between.

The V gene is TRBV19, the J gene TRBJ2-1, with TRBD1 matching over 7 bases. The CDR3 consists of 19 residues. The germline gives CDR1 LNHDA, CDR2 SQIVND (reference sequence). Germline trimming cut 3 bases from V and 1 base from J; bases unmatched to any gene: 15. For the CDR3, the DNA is TGTGCCAGTAGTATCACCCACCGGACAGGCGTCGTTTCCTACAATGAGCAGTTCTTC. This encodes CASSITHRTGVVSYNEQFF.

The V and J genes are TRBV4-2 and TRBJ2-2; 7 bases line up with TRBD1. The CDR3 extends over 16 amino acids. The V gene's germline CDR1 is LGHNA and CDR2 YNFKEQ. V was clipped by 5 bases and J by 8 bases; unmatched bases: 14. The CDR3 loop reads CASSARQGRTTGELFF. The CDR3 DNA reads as TGTGCCAGCAGCGCCCGACAGGGTCGTACAACTGGGGAGCTGTTTTTT.

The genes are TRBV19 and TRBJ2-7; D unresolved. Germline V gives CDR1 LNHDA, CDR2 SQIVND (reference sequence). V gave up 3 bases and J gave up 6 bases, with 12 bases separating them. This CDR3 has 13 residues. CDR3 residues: CASSMCEDCEQYV. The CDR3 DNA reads TGTGCCAGTAGTATGTGCGAGGATTGCGAGCAGTACGTC.

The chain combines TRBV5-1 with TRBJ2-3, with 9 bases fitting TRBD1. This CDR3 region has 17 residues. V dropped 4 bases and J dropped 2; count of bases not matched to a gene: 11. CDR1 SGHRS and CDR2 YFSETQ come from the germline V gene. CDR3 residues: CASSVATGGPSTDTQYF. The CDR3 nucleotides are TGCGCCAGCAGCGTGGCCACAGGGGGCCCTTCCACAGATACGCAGTATTTT.

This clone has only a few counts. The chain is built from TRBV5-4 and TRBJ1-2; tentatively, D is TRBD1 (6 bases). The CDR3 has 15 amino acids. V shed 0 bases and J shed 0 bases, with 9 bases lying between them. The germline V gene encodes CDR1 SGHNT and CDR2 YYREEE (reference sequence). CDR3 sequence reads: CASSLAAGANYGYTF. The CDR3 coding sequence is TGTGCCAGCAGCTTGGCGGCAGGGGCTAACTATGGCTACACCTTC.

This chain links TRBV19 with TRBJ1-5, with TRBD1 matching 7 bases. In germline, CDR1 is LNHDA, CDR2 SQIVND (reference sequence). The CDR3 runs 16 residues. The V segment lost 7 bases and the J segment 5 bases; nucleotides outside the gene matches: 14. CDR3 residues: CASNSARGAAHQPQHF. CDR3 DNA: TGTGCCAGTAACTCGGCCAGGGGGGCAGCTCATCAGCCCCAGCATTTT. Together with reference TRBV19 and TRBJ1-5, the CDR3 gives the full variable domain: DGGITQSPKYLFRKEGQNVTLSCEQNLNHDAMYWYRQDPGQGLRLIYYSQIVNDFQKGDIAEGYSVSREKKESFPLTVTSAQKNPTAFYLCASNSARGAAHQPQHFGDGTRLSIL.

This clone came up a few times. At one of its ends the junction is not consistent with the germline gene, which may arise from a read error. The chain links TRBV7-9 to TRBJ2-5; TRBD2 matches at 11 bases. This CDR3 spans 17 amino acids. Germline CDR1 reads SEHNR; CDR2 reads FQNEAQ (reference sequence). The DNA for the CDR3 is TGTTCCAGCAGCTCGGGACTAGCGGATATGTACCAAGAGACCCAGTACTTC. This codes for CSSSSGLADMYQETQYF. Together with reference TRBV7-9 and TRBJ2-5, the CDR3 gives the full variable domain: DTGVSQNPRHKITKRGQNVTFRCDPISEHNRLYWYRQTLGQGPEFLTYFQNEAQLEKSRLLSDRFSAERPKGSFSTLEIQRTEQGDSAMYLCSSSSGLADMYQETQYFGPGTRLLVL.

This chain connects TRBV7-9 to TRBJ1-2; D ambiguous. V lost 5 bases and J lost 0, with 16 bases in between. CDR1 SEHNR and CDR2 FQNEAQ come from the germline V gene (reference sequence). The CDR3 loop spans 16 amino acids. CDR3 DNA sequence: TGTGCCAGCAGCGCCCGGTGGAGCAGCTCTAACTATGGCTACACCTTC. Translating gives CASSARWSSSNYGYTF.